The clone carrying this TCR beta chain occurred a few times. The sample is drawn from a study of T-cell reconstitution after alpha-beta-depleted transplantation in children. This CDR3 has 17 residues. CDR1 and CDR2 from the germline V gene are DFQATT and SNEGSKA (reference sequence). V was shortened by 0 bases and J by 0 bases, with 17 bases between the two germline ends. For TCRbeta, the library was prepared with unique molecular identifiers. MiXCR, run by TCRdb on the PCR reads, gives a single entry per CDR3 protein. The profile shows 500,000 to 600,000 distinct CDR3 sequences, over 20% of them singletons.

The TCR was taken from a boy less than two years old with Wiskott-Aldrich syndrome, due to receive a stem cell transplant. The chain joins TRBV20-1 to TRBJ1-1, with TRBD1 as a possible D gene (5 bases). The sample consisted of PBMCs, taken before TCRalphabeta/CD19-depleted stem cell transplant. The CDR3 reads CSARDPNRIDMNTEAFF. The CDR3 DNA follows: TGCAGTGCTAGAGATCCGAACAGGATTGACATGAACACTGAAGCTTTCTTT.